This TCR beta chain originates from a study of blood T cell repertoires in COVID-19. Study-level information: Some COVID-19 samples were acute and others convalescent; all came from the United States, Italy and Spain. Nucleic acid was either cDNA or gDNA, and it came from T cells, B-cell-depleted T cells, or PBMCs.

Germline CDR1 LNHDA, CDR2 SQIVND (reference sequence). The trim removed 2 bases at V and 4 bases at J, leaving 4 bases unmatched. This CDR3 is 15 amino acids long. This clone has more than one count but fewer than ten. Per the original data handling: Estimation of nucleated cell counts relied on the amplification of reference gene primers. Data came from immunoSEQ multiplex PCR; TCRdb stores just in-frame clones and leaves some out. V and J calls and clone size are those listed in that table; D and trimming were worked out from the DNA. The table lists around 140,000 clones, 84% of them singletons, with approximately 1.5% in the top ten.

Sequences were obtained from peripheral blood. The source is a man in his sixties with acute or convalescent COVID-19. The rearrangement links TRBV19 to TRBJ2-1; 8 bases agree with TRBD1. For the CDR3, the DNA is TGTGCCAGTAGTATATGGCAGGGGGCATACAATGAGCAGTTCTTC. Residues: CASSIWQGAYNEQFF.